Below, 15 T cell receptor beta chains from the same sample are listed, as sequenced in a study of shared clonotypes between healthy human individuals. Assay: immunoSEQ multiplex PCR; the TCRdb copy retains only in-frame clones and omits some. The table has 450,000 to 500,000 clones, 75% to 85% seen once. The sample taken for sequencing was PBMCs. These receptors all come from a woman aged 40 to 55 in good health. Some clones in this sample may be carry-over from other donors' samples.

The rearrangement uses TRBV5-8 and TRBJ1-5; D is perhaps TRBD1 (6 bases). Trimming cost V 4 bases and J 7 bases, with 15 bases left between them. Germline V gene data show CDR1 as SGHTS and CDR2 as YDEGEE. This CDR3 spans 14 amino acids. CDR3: CASSRLRGSQPQHF. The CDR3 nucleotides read TGTGCCAGCAGCCGTCTCAGGGGATCCCAGCCCCAGCATTTT.

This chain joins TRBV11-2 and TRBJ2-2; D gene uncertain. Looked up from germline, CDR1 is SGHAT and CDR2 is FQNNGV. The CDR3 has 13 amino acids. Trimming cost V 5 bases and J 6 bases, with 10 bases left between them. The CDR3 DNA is TGTGCCAGCAGCGGCTCAAGGGCCGGGGAGCTGTTTTTT. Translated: CASSGSRAGELFF.

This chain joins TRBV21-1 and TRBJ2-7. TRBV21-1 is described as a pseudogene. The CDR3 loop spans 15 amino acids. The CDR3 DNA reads TGTGCCAGCAGCAAAGCGTGGGACGACACCTACGAGCAGTACTTC. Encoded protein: CASSKAWDDTYEQYF.

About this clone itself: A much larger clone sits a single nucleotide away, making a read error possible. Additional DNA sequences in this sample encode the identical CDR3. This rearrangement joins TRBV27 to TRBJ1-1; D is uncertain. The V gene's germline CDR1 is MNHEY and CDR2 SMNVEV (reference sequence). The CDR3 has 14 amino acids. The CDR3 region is CASSLSVGNTEAFF. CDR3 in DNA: TGTGCTAGCAGTTTAAGTGTCGGGAACACTGAAGCTTTCTTT.

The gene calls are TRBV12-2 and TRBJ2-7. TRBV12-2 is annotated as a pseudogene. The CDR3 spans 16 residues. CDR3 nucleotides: TGTGCAAGTCGCTACCCTAAGCTGGCATCCTCCTACGAGCAGTACTTC. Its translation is CASRYPKLASSYEQYF.

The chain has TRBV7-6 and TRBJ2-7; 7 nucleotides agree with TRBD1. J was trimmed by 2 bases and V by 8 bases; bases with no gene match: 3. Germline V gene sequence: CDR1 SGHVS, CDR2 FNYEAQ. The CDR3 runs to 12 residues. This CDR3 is CASAQGAYEQYF. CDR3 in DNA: TGTGCCAGCGCCCAGGGGGCCTACGAGCAGTACTTC.

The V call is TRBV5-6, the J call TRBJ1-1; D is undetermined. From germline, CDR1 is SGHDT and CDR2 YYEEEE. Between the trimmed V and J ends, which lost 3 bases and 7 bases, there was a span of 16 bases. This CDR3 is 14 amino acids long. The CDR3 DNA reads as TGTGCCAGCAGCTCTGGCGCCACATCCGGTGAAGCTTTCTTT. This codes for CASSSGATSGEAFF.

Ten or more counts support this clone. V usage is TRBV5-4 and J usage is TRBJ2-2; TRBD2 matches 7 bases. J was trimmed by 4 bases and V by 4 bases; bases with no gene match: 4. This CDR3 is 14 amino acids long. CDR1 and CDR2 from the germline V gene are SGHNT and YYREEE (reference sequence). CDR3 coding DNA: TGTGCCAGCAGCCCGGGACTACTCACCGGGGAGCTGTTTTTT. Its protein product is CASSPGLLTGELFF.

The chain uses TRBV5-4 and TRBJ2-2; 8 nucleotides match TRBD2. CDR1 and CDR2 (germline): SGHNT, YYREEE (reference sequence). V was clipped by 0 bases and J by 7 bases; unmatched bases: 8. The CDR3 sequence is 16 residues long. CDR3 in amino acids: CASSLVRREAGGELFF. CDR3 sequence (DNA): TGTGCCAGCAGCTTGGTTCGGCGGGAGGCTGGCGGGGAGCTGTTTTTT.

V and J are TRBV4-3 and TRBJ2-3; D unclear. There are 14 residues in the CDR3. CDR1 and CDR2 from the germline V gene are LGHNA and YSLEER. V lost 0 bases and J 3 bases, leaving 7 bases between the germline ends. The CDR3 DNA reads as TGCGCCAGCAGCCAAGAACTAAGGACAGATACGCAGTATTTT. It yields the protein CASSQELRTDTQYF.

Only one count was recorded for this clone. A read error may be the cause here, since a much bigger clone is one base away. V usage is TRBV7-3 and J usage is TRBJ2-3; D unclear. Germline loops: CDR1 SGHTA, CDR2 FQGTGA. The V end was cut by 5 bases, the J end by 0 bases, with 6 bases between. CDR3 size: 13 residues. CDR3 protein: CASSPTSTDTQYF. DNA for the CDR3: TGTGCCAGCAGCCCAACTAGCACAGATACGCAGTATTTT.

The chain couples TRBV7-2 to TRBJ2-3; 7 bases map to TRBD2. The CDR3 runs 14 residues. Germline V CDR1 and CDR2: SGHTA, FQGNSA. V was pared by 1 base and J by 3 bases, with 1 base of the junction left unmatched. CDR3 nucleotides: TGTGCCAGCAGCTTAGTGCGGGGGACAGATACGCAGTATTTT. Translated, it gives CASSLVRGTDTQYF.

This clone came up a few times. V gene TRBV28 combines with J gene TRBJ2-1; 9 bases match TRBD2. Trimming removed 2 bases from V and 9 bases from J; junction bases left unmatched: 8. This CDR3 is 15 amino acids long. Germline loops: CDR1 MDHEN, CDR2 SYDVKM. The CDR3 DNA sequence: TGTGCCAGCAGTTTAAGGGGCGGGAGGGCCCTTGAGCAGTTCTTC. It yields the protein CASSLRGGRALEQFF.

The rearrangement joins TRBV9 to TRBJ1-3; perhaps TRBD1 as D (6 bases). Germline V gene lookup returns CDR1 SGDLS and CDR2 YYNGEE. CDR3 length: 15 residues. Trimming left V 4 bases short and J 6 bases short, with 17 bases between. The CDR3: CASSPSSGAKNTIYF. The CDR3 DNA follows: TGTGCCAGCAGCCCCTCGTCAGGGGCCAAAAACACCATATATTTT.

CDR3: CAWSHTGISYNEQFF. For the CDR3, the DNA is TGTGCCTGGAGCCACACAGGGATATCCTACAATGAGCAGTTCTTC. This chain links TRBV30 with TRBJ2-1; tentative D call: TRBD1 (6 bases). This CDR3 has 15 residues. The V gene's germline CDR1 is GTSNPN and CDR2 SVGIG (reference sequence). Trimming cost V 3 bases and J 1 base, with 13 bases left between them.